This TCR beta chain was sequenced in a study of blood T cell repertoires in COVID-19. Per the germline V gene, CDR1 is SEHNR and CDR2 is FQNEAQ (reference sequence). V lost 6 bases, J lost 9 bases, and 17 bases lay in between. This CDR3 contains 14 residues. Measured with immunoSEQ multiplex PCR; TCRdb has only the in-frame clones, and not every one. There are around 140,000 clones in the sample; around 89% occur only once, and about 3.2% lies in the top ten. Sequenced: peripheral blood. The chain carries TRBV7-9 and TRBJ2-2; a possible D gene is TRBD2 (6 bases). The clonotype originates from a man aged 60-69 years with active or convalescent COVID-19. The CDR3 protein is CASSPGLVARELFF. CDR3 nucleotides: TGTGCCAGCAGTCCGGGACTCGTGGCCAGGGAGCTGTTTTTT.